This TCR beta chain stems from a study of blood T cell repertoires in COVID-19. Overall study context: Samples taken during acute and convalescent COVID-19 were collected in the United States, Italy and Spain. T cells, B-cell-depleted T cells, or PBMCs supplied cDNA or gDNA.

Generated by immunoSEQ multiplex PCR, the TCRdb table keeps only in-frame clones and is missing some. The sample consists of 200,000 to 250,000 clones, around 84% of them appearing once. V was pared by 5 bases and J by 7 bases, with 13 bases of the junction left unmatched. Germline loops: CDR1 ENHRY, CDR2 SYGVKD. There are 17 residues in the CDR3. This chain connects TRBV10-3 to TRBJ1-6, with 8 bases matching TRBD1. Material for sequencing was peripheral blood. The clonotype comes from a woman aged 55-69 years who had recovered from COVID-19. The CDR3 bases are TGTGCCATCAGTACAGACAGGGGTGGTTTTATGAATTCACCCCTCCACTTT. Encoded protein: CAISTDRGGFMNSPLHF.